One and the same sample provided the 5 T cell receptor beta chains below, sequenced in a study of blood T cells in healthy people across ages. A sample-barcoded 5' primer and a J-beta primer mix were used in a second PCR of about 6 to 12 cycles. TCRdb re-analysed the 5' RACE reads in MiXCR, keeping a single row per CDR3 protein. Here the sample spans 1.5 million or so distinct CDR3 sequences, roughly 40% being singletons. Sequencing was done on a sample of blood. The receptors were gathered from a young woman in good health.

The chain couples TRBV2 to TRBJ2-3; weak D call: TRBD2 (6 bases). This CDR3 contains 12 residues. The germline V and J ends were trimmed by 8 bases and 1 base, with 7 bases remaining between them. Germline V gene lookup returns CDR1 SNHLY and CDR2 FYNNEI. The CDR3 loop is CASWGGTDTQYF. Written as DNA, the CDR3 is TGTGCCAGCTGGGGGGGCACAGATACGCAGTATTTT.

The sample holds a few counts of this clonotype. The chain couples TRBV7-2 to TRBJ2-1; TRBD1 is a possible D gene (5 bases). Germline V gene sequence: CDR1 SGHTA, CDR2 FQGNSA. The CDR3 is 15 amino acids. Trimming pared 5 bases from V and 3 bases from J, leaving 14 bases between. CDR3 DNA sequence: TGTGCCAGCAGCCTGCAGGGTCTATTCTACAATGAGCAGTTCTTC. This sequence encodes CASSLQGLFYNEQFF.

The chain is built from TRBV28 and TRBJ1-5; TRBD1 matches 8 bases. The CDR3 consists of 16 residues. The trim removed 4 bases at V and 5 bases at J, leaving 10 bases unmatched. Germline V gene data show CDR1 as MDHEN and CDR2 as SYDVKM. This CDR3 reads CASSSLAGGAHQPQHF. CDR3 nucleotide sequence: TGTGCCAGCAGTTCCCTGGCAGGGGGCGCGCATCAGCCCCAGCATTTT.

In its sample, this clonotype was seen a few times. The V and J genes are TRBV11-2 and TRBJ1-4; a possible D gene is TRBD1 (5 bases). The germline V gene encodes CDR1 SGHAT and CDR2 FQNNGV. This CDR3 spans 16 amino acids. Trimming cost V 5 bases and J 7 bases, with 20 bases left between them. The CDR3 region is CASSPSGARTGEKLFF. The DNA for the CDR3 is TGTGCCAGCAGCCCTAGCGGGGCTCGGACTGGTGAAAAACTGTTTTTT.

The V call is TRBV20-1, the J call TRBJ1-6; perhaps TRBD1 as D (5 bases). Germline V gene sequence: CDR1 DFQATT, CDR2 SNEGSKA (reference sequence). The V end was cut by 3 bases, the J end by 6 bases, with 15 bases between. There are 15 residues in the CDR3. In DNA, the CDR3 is TGCAGTGCTAGCCCAGGATCGGGGACTAATTCACCCCTCCACTTT. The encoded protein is CSASPGSGTNSPLHF.